This T cell receptor beta chain emerged from a study of Ad26.COV2.S vaccination and SARS-CoV-2 variants. Whole-study findings and limits: Using TCR breadth and depth analyses may have led to underestimated total T cell responses.

Noted treatment: some 20 received Ad26.COV2.S at low or high dose, single or two shots; several received placebo; per-sample allocation not given. Samples came from day 63 after the first vaccine or placebo injection. V trimming: 4 bases; J trimming: 6 bases; junction bases outside the gene matches: 7. The CDR3 length is 16 residues. Germline CDR1 SEHNR, CDR2 FQNEAQ (reference sequence). Generated by immunoSEQ multiplex PCR, the TCRdb table keeps only in-frame clones and is missing some. The sample contains about half a million clones, 80% to 90% of which appear only once. In the case of this clone: Antigen unknown.

This TCR derives from a person between 18 and 65 years old who received the Ad26.COV2.S COVID-19 vaccine or a placebo. The genes are TRBV7-9 and TRBJ2-3; 13 bases agree with TRBD2. The sequencing used peripheral blood, collected in a trial of Ad26.COV2.S vaccine versus placebo. The CDR3 protein is CASSSRTSGSDDTQYF. The CDR3 DNA reads TGTGCCAGCAGCTCCCGGACTAGCGGGAGCGACGATACGCAGTATTTT.